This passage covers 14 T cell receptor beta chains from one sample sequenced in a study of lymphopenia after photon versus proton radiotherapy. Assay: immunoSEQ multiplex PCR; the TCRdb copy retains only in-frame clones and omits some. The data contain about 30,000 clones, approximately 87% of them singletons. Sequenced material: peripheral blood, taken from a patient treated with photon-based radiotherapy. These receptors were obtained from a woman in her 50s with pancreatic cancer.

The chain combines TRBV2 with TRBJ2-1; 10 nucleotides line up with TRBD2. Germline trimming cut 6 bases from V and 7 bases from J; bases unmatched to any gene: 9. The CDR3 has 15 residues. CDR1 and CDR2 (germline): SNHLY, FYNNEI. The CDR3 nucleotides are TGTGCCAGCAGAGAGCGGGAGGGCCTTTGGAATGAGCAGTTCTTC. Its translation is CASREREGLWNEQFF. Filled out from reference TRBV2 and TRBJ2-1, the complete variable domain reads EPEVTQTPSHQVTQMGQEVILRCVPISNHLYFYWYRQILGQKVEFLVSFYNNEISEKSEIFDDQFSVERPDGSNFTLKIRSTKLEDSAMYFCASREREGLWNEQFFGPGTRLTVL.

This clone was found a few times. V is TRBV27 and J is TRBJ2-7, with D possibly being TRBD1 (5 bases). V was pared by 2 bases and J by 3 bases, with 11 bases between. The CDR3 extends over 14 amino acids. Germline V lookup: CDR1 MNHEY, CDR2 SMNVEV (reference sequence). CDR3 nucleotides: TGTGCCAGCAGTTTAGCTGGCAGGGACTACGAGCAGTACTTC. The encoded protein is CASSLAGRDYEQYF.

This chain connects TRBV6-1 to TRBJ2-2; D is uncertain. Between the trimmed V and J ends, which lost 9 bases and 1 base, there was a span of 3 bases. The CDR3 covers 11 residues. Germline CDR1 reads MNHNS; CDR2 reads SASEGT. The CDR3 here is CASWNTGELFF. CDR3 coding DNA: TGTGCCAGTTGGAACACCGGGGAGCTGTTTTTT.

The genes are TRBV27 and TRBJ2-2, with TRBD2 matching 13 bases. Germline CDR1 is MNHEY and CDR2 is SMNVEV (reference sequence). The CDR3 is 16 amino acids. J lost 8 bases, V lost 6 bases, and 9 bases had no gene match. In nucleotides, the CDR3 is TGTGCCAGCAGCCCCACTAGCGGGAGGGTTTTGGGGGAGCTGTTTTTT. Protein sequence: CASSPTSGRVLGELFF.

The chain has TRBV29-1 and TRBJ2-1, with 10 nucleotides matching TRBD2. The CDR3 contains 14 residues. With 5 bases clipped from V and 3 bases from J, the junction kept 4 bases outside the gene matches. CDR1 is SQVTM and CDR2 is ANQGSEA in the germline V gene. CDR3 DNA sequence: TGCAGCGTTCGTGGACTAGCGGTCTACAATGAGCAGTTCTTC. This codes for CSVRGLAVYNEQFF.

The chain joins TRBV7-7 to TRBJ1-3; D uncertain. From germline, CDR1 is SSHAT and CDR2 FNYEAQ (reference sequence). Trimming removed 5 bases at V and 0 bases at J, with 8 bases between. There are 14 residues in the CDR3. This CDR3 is CASSMGGSGNTIYF. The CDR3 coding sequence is TGTGCCAGCAGCATGGGCGGCTCTGGAAACACCATATATTTT.

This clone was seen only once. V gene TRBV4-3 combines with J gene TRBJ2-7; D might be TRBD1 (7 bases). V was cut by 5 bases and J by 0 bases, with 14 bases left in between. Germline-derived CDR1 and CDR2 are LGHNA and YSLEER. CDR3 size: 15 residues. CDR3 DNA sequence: TGCGCCAGCAGCTTCTTGCGGGACAGCTCCTACGAGCAGTACTTC. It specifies CASSFLRDSSYEQYF.

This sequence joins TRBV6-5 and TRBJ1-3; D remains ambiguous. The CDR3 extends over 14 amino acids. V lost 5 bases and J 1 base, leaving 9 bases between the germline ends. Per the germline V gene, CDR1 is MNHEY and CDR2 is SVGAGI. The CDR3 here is CASSQTGSGNTIYF. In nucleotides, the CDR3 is TGTGCCAGCAGTCAAACGGGGTCTGGAAACACCATATATTTT.

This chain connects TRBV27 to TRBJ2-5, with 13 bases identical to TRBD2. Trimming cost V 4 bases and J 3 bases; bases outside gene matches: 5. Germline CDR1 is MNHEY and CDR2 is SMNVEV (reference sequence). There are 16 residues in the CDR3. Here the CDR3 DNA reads TGTGCCAGCAGTTACCGGACTAGCGGGGGCAAAGAGACCCAGTACTTC. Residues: CASSYRTSGGKETQYF.

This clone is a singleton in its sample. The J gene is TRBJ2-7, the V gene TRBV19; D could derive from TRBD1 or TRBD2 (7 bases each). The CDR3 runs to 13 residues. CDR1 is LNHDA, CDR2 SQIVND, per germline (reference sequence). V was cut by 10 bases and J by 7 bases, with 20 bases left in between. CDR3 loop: CATRETGINEQYF. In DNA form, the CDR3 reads TGTGCCACGCGGGAGACAGGGATAAATGAGCAGTACTTC.

CDR3 protein: CASIRAGGGEQYF. In DNA form, the CDR3 reads TGTGCCAGCATCCGGGCAGGGGGCGGCGAGCAGTACTTC. The chain carries TRBV28 and TRBJ2-7; 8 nucleotides align to TRBD1. J gave up 6 bases and V 7 bases, and 8 bases lay outside the gene matches. The germline gives CDR1 MDHEN, CDR2 SYDVKM. This CDR3 contains 13 residues.

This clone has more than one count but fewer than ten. CDR3 DNA: TGCGCCAGCAGAACAGGGGGCGGCTCTGAAGCTTTCTTT. This sequence encodes CASRTGGGSEAFF. The gene calls are TRBV5-1 and TRBJ1-1; 9 nucleotides line up with TRBD1. The CDR3 runs to 13 residues. Trimming cost V 5 bases and J 6 bases; bases outside gene matches: 5. The V gene's germline CDR1 is SGHRS and CDR2 YFSETQ.

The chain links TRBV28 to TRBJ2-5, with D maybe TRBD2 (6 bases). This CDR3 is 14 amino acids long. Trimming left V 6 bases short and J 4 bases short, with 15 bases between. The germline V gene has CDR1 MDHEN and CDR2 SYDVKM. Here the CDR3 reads CASSLTGRRETQYF. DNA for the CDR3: TGTGCCAGCAGCCTGACGGGGAGGAGAGAGACCCAGTACTTC.

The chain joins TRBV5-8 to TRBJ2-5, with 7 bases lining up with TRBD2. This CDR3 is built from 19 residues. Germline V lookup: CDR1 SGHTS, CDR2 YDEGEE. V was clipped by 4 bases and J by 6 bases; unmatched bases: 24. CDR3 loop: CASSPNDGASGPFWKTQYF. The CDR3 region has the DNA TGTGCCAGCAGCCCAAATGATGGGGCTAGCGGCCCTTTCTGGAAGACCCAGTACTTC.